The 8 T cell receptor beta chains below come from one sample, sequenced in a study of OX40 agonist ivuxolimab in advanced cancers. Clones were sequenced by immunoSEQ multiplex PCR, and TCRdb holds only the in-frame ones, with some missing. The sample has 60,000 to 80,000 clones, about 79% seen once; the top ten hold 1.5% to 2%. Material: CD4+ or CD8+ T cells sorted from blood, obtained in a trial of the OX40 agonist ivuxolimab. The receptors shown here come from an adult with an advanced solid tumor such as melanoma, head and neck, liver or kidney cancer.

The chain is built from TRBV21-1 and TRBJ1-2; the table's D call, TRBD1, has no DNA check behind it. TRBV21-1 is reported as a pseudogene. This CDR3 region has 16 residues. CDR3 protein: CASSKTGGSIDYGYTF. As DNA, the CDR3 is TGTGCCAGCAGCAAAACAGGGGGTTCTATAGACTATGGCTACACCTTC.

The table lists this clone with a few counts. This sequence joins TRBV19 and TRBJ1-1; TRBD1 aligns across 7 bases. The germline V gene encodes CDR1 LNHDA and CDR2 SQIVND (reference sequence). The CDR3 spans 14 residues. Unmatched junction bases numbered 5, after V lost 7 bases and J lost 0 bases. The CDR3 DNA reads as TGTGCCAGTACCCGAGGGACAGTGAACACTGAAGCTTTCTTT. This sequence encodes CASTRGTVNTEAFF.

The V call is TRBV4-3, the J call TRBJ2-1; D uncertain. The CDR3 is 13 amino acids. V lost 1 base and J lost 5, with 6 bases in between. Germline CDR1 is LGHNA and CDR2 is YSLEER. CDR3 loop: CASSQGSNNEQFF. CDR3 sequence (DNA): TGCGCCAGCAGCCAAGGTTCAAACAATGAGCAGTTCTTC.

The V gene is TRBV7-2, the J gene TRBJ2-1; 8 positions agree with TRBD2. Germline V CDR1 and CDR2: SGHTA, FQGNSA. The CDR3 runs to 15 residues. With V trimmed by 7 bases and J by 6 bases, 11 bases remained unmatched. CDR3 sequence: CASTEPGLGINEQFF. CDR3 sequence (DNA): TGTGCCAGCACCGAACCGGGACTAGGTATCAATGAGCAGTTCTTC.

The chain couples TRBV7-8 to TRBJ2-5, with D perhaps matching TRBD1 (6 bases). Germline assignment: CDR1 SGHVS and CDR2 FQNEAQ. The V end lost 8 bases, the J end lost 5 bases, and 9 bases lay between the germline ends. The CDR3 runs to 11 residues. DNA of the CDR3: TGTGCCAGCGCTCAGGGGGAGACCCAGTACTTC. It codes for CASAQGETQYF.

The chain carries TRBV7-6 and TRBJ2-2; no clear D. The germline V gene encodes CDR1 SGHVS and CDR2 FNYEAQ. V was trimmed by 5 bases and J by 6 bases, leaving 10 bases between them. This CDR3 is built from 13 residues. CDR3 amino acids: CASSPRGPGELFF. Here the CDR3 DNA reads TGTGCCAGCAGCCCAAGAGGCCCCGGGGAGCTGTTTTTT.

This chain links TRBV28 with TRBJ2-7, with a tentative D call TRBD2 (5 bases). This CDR3 comprises 15 residues. V was cut by 5 bases and J by 3 bases, with 17 bases left in between. Germline V gene lookup returns CDR1 MDHEN and CDR2 SYDVKM. CDR3 protein: CASSLPVVAGYEQYF. The CDR3 bases are TGTGCCAGCAGTCTTCCGGTGGTGGCGGGCTACGAGCAGTACTTC.

The CDR3 region is CASSLLRWERLAKNIQYF. CDR3 nucleotides: TGTGCCAGCAGTTTACTCCGGTGGGAGCGGTTAGCCAAAAACATTCAGTACTTC. The chain uses TRBV27 and TRBJ2-4; D is possibly TRBD2 (5 bases). Germline CDR1 MNHEY, CDR2 SMNVEV (reference sequence). V lost 2 bases and J 0 bases, leaving 17 bases between the germline ends. This CDR3 region has 18 residues.